Listed below are T cell receptor beta chains from one sample, sequenced in a study of T cell responses to AZD1222 COVID-19 vaccine. The assay was immunoSEQ multiplex PCR, and TCRdb's table has in-frame clones only and misses some. Found here are more than 95,000 clones, nearly 90% of them singletons; the top ten hold 35% to 45%. This material consisted of peripheral blood, taken 28 days after the second AZD1222 dose. Receptor source: an adult who received the AZD1222 COVID-19 vaccine. The CDR3 runs from the conserved cysteine through the conserved F or W. D genes are given only for firm matches. A clone size is listed for some rows: how often the clone was seen (once, few, many), or a class if it is expanded.

cdr3_length: 14; d_call: TRBD1; v_call: TRBV28; clone_size: NA; j_call: TRBJ1-5; cdr3_nt: TGTGCCAGCAGTAACAGGGGCTTAGGTCAGCCCCAGCATTTT; cdr3_aa: CASSNRGLGQPQHF
cdr3_length: 13; d_call: NA; v_call: TRBV7-9; clone_size: NA; j_call: TRBJ2-3; cdr3_nt: TGTGCCAGCAGCCCTCTAGTCACAGATACGCAGTATTTT; cdr3_aa: CASSPLVTDTQYF
cdr3_length: 17; d_call: NA; v_call: TRBV30; clone_size: NA; j_call: TRBJ1-6; cdr3_nt: TGTGCCTGGAGTGTAACTGGGCTGGCAGGGGATAATTCACCCCTCCACTTT; cdr3_aa: CAWSVTGLAGDNSPLHF
cdr3_length: 16; d_call: NA; v_call: TRBV7-9; clone_size: NA; j_call: TRBJ1-4; cdr3_nt: TGTGCCAGCAGCCGCGAATTAAGCAGGGGTAATGAAAAACTGTTTTTT; cdr3_aa: CASSRELSRGNEKLFF
cdr3_length: 16; d_call: NA; v_call: TRBV5-4; clone_size: NA; j_call: TRBJ2-7; cdr3_nt: TGTGCCAGCAGCTTGCCAGGGAAAGGAGGATTGTACGAGCAGTACTTC; cdr3_aa: CASSLPGKGGLYEQYF
cdr3_length: 18; d_call: NA; v_call: TRBV7-2; clone_size: NA; j_call: TRBJ2-3; cdr3_nt: TGTGCCAGCAGCTTGTCCGGCGACCCGCGGTTAAACACAGATACGCAGTATTTT; cdr3_aa: CASSLSGDPRLNTDTQYF
cdr3_length: 13; d_call: NA; v_call: TRBV19; clone_size: NA; j_call: TRBJ2-7; cdr3_nt: TGTGCCAGTAGTGTTCAGGCTACCTACGAGCAGTACTTC; cdr3_aa: CASSVQATYEQYF
cdr3_length: 16; d_call: TRBD2; v_call: TRBV5-4; clone_size: NA; j_call: TRBJ2-5; cdr3_nt: TGTGCCAGCAGTCGTGAACTAGCGGGAGGGCATGTGACCCAGTACTTC; cdr3_aa: CASSRELAGGHVTQYF
cdr3_length: 14; d_call: NA; v_call: TRBV10-1; clone_size: NA; j_call: TRBJ2-7; cdr3_nt: TGCGCCAGCAGTGATGGGCAGTTCATCTACGAGCAGTACTTC; cdr3_aa: CASSDGQFIYEQYF
cdr3_length: 15; d_call: TRBD1; v_call: TRBV3-1/TRBV3-2; clone_size: once; j_call: TRBJ1-1; cdr3_nt: TGTGCCAGCAGCCAAGGGACAGGGTGGAACACTGAAGCTTTCTTT; cdr3_aa: CASSQGTGWNTEAFF
cdr3_length: 15; d_call: TRBD1; v_call: TRBV4-1; clone_size: NA; j_call: TRBJ1-5; cdr3_nt: TGCGCCAGCAGCCAAGAAAGGGACAGGGGCCAGCCCCAGCATTTT; cdr3_aa: CASSQERDRGQPQHF
cdr3_length: 15; d_call: NA; v_call: TRBV10-3; clone_size: NA; j_call: TRBJ2-7; cdr3_nt: TGTGCCATCAGTGAGGAAGGGGTAAGCTCCTACGAGCAGTACTTC; cdr3_aa: CAISEEGVSSYEQYF
cdr3_length: 13; d_call: NA; v_call: TRBV12-3/TRBV12-4; clone_size: NA; j_call: TRBJ2-7; cdr3_nt: TGTGCCAGCAGTTGGACAGACTCCTACGAGCAGTACTTC; cdr3_aa: CASSWTDSYEQYF
cdr3_length: 13; d_call: NA; v_call: TRBV19; clone_size: NA; j_call: TRBJ1-1; cdr3_nt: TGTGCCAGTAAGGCAGGGTTTGCCACTGAAGCTTTCTTT; cdr3_aa: CASKAGFATEAFF
cdr3_length: 15; d_call: NA; v_call: TRBV19; clone_size: NA; j_call: TRBJ1-2; cdr3_nt: TGTGCCAGTAGTATAACGGGGAATGTTGCCTATGGCTACACCTTC; cdr3_aa: CASSITGNVAYGYTF
cdr3_length: 12; d_call: NA; v_call: TRBV28; clone_size: once; j_call: TRBJ2-5; cdr3_nt: TGTGCCAGCCGCGACGGCCCCGAGACCCAGTACTTC; cdr3_aa: CASRDGPETQYF
cdr3_length: 13; d_call: NA; v_call: TRBV7-2; clone_size: NA; j_call: TRBJ1-1; cdr3_nt: TGTGCCAGCAGCTTAGTCCCGGTAGCTGAAGCTTTCTTT; cdr3_aa: CASSLVPVAEAFF
cdr3_length: 15; d_call: TRBD2; v_call: TRBV5-1; clone_size: once; j_call: TRBJ2-1; cdr3_nt: TGCGCCAGCAGCTGGACAGCGGGAGAGAGAAATGAGCAGTTCTTC; cdr3_aa: CASSWTAGERNEQFF
cdr3_length: 13; d_call: TRBD1; v_call: TRBV27; clone_size: NA; j_call: TRBJ2-7; cdr3_nt: TGTGCCAGCAAACCGGGACAGGGATTCGAGCAGTACTTC; cdr3_aa: CASKPGQGFEQYF
cdr3_length: 17; d_call: NA; v_call: TRBV3-1/TRBV3-2; clone_size: once; j_call: TRBJ2-7; cdr3_nt: TGTGCCAGCAGCCAAGGATGGGGGCAGGCCGACCCCTACGAGCAGTACTTC; cdr3_aa: CASSQGWGQADPYEQYF
cdr3_length: 14; d_call: TRBD1; v_call: TRBV5-4; clone_size: once; j_call: TRBJ1-4; cdr3_nt: TGTGCCAGCAGCCCAGACAGGGCCGGCGAAAAACTGTTTTTT; cdr3_aa: CASSPDRAGEKLFF
cdr3_length: 15; d_call: TRBD1; v_call: TRBV5-4; clone_size: NA; j_call: TRBJ1-1; cdr3_nt: TGTGCCAGCAACAAACCGGGACAGTTGAACACTGAAGCTTTCTTT; cdr3_aa: CASNKPGQLNTEAFF
cdr3_length: 17; d_call: NA; v_call: TRBV21-1; clone_size: NA; j_call: TRBJ2-3; cdr3_nt: TGTGCCAGCAGCAAGGGGACTAGCGGGCCGTTATCAGATACGCAGTATTTT; cdr3_aa: CASSKGTSGPLSDTQYF
cdr3_length: 14; d_call: NA; v_call: TRBV19; clone_size: NA; j_call: TRBJ1-2; cdr3_nt: TGTGCCAGTAGTATAGGACAGGCTACGTATGGCTACACCTTC; cdr3_aa: CASSIGQATYGYTF
cdr3_length: 14; d_call: TRBD1; v_call: TRBV18; clone_size: NA; j_call: TRBJ1-1; cdr3_nt: TGTGCCAGCTCACCGAACCGGGACAGAGTACAAGCTTTCTTT; cdr3_aa: CASSPNRDRVQAFF
cdr3_length: 17; d_call: TRBD1; v_call: TRBV28; clone_size: NA; j_call: TRBJ1-4; cdr3_nt: TGTGCCAGCAGTGGGGGACAGCCGGTCCCAACTAATGAAAAACTGTTTTTT; cdr3_aa: CASSGGQPVPTNEKLFF